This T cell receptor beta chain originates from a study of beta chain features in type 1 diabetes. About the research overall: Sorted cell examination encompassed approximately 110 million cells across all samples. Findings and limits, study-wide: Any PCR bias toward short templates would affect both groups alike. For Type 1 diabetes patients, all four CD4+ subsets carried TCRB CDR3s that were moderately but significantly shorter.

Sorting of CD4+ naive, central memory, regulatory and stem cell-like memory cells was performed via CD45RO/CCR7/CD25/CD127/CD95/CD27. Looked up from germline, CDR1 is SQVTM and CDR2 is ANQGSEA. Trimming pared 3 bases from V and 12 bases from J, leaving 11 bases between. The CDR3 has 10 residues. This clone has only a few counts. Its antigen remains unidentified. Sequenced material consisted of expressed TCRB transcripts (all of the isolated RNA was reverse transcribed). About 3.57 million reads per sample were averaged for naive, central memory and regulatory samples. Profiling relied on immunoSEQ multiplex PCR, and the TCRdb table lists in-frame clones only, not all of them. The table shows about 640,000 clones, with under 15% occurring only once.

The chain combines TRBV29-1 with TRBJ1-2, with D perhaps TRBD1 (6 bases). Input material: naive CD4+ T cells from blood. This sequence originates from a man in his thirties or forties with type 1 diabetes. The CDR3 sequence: CSVDGGHNTF. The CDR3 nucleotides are TGCAGCGTTGACGGGGGGCACAACACCTTC.